This T cell receptor beta chain was documented in a study of patients and donors after allogeneic stem cell transplantation. The CDR3 has 14 residues. Germline trimming cut 4 bases from V and 1 base from J; bases unmatched to any gene: 6. Germline CDR1 is SQVTM and CDR2 is ANQGSEA. This clonotype was picked up a small number of times. TCRdb passed the RT-PCR reads through MiXCR, listing each CDR3 protein once. The table lists 80,000 to 90,000 distinct CDR3 sequences, about 44% of them singletons, with roughly two thirds in the top ten. This TCR came from a human donor who was either an allogeneic HSCT recipient or a stem cell or donor lymphocyte infusion donor (not recorded which). It is not recorded whose cells these are; they may come from a transplant donor. The V call is TRBV29-1, the J call TRBJ1-1, with 7 bases identical to TRBD1. Sequenced sample: blood, either unsorted or a sorted T cell fraction (not recorded which). The CDR3 spells CSVARDSQNTEAFF. The CDR3 DNA reads TGCAGCGTTGCCCGGGACAGCCAGAACACTGAAGCTTTCTTT.